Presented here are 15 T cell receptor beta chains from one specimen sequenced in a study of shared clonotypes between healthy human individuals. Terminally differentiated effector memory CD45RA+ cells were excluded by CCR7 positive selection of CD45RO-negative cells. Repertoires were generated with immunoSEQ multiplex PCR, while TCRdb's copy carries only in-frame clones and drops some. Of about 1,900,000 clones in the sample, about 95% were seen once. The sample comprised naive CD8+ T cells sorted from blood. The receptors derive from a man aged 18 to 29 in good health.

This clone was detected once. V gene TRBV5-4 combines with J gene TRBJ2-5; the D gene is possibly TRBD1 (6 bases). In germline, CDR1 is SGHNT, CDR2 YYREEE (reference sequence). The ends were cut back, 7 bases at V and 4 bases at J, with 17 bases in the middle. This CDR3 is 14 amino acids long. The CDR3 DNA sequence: TGTGCCAGCGGTCTGACAGGTCTAGGAGAGACCCAGTACTTC. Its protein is CASGLTGLGETQYF.

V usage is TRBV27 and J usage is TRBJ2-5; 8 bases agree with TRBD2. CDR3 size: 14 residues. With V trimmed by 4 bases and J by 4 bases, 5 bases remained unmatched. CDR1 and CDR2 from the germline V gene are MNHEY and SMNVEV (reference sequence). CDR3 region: CASSWVGRGETQYF. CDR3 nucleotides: TGTGCCAGCAGTTGGGTCGGGAGGGGAGAGACCCAGTACTTC.

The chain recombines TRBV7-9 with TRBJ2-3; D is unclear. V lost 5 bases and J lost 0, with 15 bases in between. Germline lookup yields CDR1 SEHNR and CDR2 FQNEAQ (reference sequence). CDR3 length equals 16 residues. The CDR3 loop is CASSPLLLTSTDTQYF. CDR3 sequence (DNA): TGTGCCAGCAGCCCACTACTACTCACTAGCACAGATACGCAGTATTTT.

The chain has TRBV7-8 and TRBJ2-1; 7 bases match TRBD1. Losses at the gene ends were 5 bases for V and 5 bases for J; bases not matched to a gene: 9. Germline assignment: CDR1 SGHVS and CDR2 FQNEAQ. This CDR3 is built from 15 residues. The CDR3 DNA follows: TGTGCCAGCAGCCCTAACAGGGGTACGGACAATGAGCAGTTCTTC. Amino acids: CASSPNRGTDNEQFF.

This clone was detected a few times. The CDR3 is CASSPARNADYGYTF. DNA for the CDR3: TGTGCCAGCAGCCCTGCCCGGAACGCGGATTATGGCTACACCTTC. The J gene is TRBJ1-2, the V gene TRBV7-9, with D unresolved. Germline lookup yields CDR1 SEHNR and CDR2 FQNEAQ (reference sequence). The CDR3 totals 15 residues. Trimming pared 5 bases from V and 5 bases from J, leaving 18 bases between.

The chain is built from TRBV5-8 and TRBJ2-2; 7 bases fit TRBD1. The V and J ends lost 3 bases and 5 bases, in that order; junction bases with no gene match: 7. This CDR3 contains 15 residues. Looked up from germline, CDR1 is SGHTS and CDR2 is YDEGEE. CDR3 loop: CASSSTGVSTGELFF. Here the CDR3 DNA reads TGTGCCAGCAGCTCAACAGGGGTTTCGACCGGGGAGCTGTTTTTT.

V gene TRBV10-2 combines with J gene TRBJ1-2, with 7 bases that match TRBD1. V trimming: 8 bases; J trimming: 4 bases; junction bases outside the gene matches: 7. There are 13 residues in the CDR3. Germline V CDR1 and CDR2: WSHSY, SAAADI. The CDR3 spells CASASGTVYGYTF. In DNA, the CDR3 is TGCGCCAGCGCCTCCGGGACAGTCTATGGCTACACCTTC.

In nucleotides, the CDR3 is TGTGCCAGCAGCTTAGCAGGGGAGGCCACTGAAGCTTTCTTT. Translated, it gives CASSLAGEATEAFF. V is TRBV7-8 and J is TRBJ1-1, with D possibly TRBD1 on 5 matching bases. Germline CDR1 is SGHVS and CDR2 is FQNEAQ. The CDR3 is made up of 14 amino acids. The V end lost 0 bases, the J end lost 4 bases, and 9 bases lay between the germline ends.

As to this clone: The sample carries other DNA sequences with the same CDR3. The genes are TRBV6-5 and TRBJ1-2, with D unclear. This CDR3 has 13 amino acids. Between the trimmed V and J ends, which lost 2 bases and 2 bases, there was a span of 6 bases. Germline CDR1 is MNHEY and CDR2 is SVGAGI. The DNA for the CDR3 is TGTGCCAGCAGTTACCTAGGGAACTATGGCTACACCTTC. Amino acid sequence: CASSYLGNYGYTF.

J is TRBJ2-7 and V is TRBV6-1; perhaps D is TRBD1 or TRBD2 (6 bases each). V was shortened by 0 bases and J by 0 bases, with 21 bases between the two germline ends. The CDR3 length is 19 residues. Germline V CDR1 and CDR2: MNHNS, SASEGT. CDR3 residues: CASSEALGLWRGTSYEQYF. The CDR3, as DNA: TGTGCCAGCAGTGAAGCATTGGGATTGTGGAGGGGGACCTCCTACGAGCAGTACTTC.

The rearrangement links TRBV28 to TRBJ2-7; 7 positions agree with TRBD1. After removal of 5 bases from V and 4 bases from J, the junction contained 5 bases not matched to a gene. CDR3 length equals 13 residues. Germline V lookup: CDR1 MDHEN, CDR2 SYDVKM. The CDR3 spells CASSVRQGYEQYF. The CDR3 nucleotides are TGTGCCAGCAGTGTGCGACAGGGATACGAGCAGTACTTC. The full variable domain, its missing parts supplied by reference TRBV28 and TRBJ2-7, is DVKVTQSSRYLVKRTGEKVFLECVQDMDHENMFWYRQDPGLGLRLIYFSYDVKMKEKGDIPEGYSVSREKKERFSLILESASTNQTSMYLCASSVRQGYEQYFGPGTRLTVT.

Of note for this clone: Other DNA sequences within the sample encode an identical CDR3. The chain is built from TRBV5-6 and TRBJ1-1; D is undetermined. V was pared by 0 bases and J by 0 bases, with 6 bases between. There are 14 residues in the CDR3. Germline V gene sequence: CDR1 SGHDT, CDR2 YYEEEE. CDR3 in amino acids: CASSLGGVNTEAFF. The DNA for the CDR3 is TGTGCCAGCAGCTTGGGTGGGGTGAACACTGAAGCTTTCTTT.

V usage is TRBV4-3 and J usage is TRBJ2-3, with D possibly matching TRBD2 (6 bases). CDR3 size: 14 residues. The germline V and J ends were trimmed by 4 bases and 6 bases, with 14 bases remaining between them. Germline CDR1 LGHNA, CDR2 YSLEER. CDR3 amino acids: CASSPTRKGDTQYF. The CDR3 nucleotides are TGCGCCAGCAGCCCGACTAGAAAAGGGGATACGCAGTATTTT.

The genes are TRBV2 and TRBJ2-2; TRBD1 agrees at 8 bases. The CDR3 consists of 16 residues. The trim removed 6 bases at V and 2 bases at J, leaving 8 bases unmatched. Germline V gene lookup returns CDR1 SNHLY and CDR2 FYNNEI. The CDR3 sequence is CASSAQDRDNTGELFF. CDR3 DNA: TGTGCCAGCAGCGCTCAGGACAGGGACAACACCGGGGAGCTGTTTTTT.

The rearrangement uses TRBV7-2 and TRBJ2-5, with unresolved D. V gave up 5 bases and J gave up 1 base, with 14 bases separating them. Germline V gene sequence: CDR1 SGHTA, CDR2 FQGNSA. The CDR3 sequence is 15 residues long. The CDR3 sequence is CASSTSWAAQETQYF. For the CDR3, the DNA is TGTGCCAGCAGCACAAGCTGGGCAGCCCAAGAGACCCAGTACTTC.